The 20 T cell receptor beta chains below were found in one sample sequenced in a study of Graves' ophthalmopathy and Graves' hyperthyroidism. Amplification of TCR beta CDR3 regions used RNA transcripts. Second-round multiplex PCR came after a first-round RT-PCR that employed HTBI primers. TCRdb re-called the multiplex PCR reads through MiXCR, storing one row per CDR3 protein. The sample consists of over a million distinct CDR3 sequences, less than 45% of them appearing once. The sample was peripheral blood or thyroid tissue (not recorded which). The receptors were sampled from an adult man with Graves' hyperthyroidism.

This clonotype was picked up many times. The V gene is TRBV7-8, the J gene TRBJ1-2, with 9 bases identical to TRBD1. The CDR3 totals 15 residues. Trimming at V came to 2 bases and at J to 7 bases, leaving 8 bases not matched to a gene. Germline V lookup: CDR1 SGHVS, CDR2 FQNEAQ. In DNA, the CDR3 is TGTGCCAGCAGCTTAATCGGGACAGGGACCGGTGGCTACACCTTC. This gives the protein CASSLIGTGTGGYTF.

The chain links TRBV15 to TRBJ2-3; 10 positions agree with TRBD2. Germline CDR1 reads LNHNV; CDR2 reads YYDKDF (reference sequence). The V gene end was trimmed by 0 bases and the J gene end by 5 bases; junction bases not matched to a gene: 5. The CDR3 contains 16 residues. The CDR3 coding sequence is TGTGCCACCAGCAGAGAGCGGGGACTAGCGATAGATACGCAGTATTTT. Its protein product is CATSRERGLAIDTQYF.

In its sample, this clonotype was seen many times. This chain joins TRBV29-1 and TRBJ2-6, with a weak D call TRBD2 (6 bases). V was cut by 7 bases and J by 0 bases, with 16 bases left in between. Germline lookup yields CDR1 SQVTM and CDR2 ANQGSEA. The length of the CDR3 is 16 residues. The CDR3 here is CSALAGPSSGANVLTF. The CDR3 region has the DNA TGCAGCGCCCTTGCGGGGCCCAGCTCTGGGGCCAACGTCCTGACTTTC.

In this sample, this clonotype turned up a few times. The CDR3 region is CASSLFGPDQYNSPLHF. The CDR3, as DNA: TGTGCCAGCAGTTTGTTTGGGCCAGACCAATATAATTCACCCCTCCACTTT. This sequence joins TRBV12-3 or TRBV12-4 and TRBJ1-6; no reliable D call. V was trimmed by 3 bases and J by 4 bases, leaving 16 bases between them. The CDR3 extends over 17 amino acids.

The chain couples TRBV5-1 to TRBJ2-7; D is perhaps TRBD1 (6 bases). CDR3 length equals 16 residues. V was trimmed by 1 base and J by 7 bases, leaving 21 bases between them. CDR1 is SGHRS, CDR2 YFSETQ, per germline. The CDR3 DNA is TGCGCCAGCAGCTTGACAGGGAATGGGGCCTTGGGGGAGCAGTACTTC. It yields the protein CASSLTGNGALGEQYF.

The J gene is TRBJ1-2, the V gene TRBV7-9, with D perhaps TRBD1 (6 bases). The germline V gene has CDR1 SEHNR and CDR2 FQNEAQ (reference sequence). The CDR3 has 14 residues. The V and J ends lost 5 bases and 8 bases respectively, with 18 bases between them. DNA of the CDR3: TGTGCCAGCAGCCCGACGGACAGTCTTACCGGCTACACCTTC. This gives the protein CASSPTDSLTGYTF.

This clonotype was observed a handful of times. The chain employs TRBV19 and TRBJ1-2, with D unresolved. Germline CDR1 is LNHDA and CDR2 is SQIVND (reference sequence). The CDR3 runs 15 residues. The V gene lost 10 bases and the J gene lost 8 bases, with 26 bases spanning the gap. CDR3 coding DNA: TGTGCCACTAATACCCCTTCGGGATTAAATGGCGGCTACACCTTC. It yields the protein CATNTPSGLNGGYTF. Supplemented by reference TRBV19 and TRBJ1-2, the full variable domain reads DGGITQSPKYLFRKEGQNVTLSCEQNLNHDAMYWYRQDPGQGLRLIYYSQIVNDFQKGDIAEGYSVSREKKESFPLTVTSAQKNPTAFYLCATNTPSGLNGGYTFGSGTRLTVV.

As for this clonotype: A much larger clonotype is one base distant, so this may be a read error. The J gene is TRBJ1-5, the V gene TRBV19, with 8 nucleotides matching TRBD1. This CDR3 comprises 16 residues. Germline CDR1 reads LNHDA; CDR2 reads SQIVND (reference sequence). Losses at the gene ends were 1 base for V and 2 bases for J; bases not matched to a gene: 4. The CDR3 DNA sequence: TGTGCCAGTAGTATAGGTCCGGGACAGGGCAATCAGCCCCAGCATTTT. Its protein product is CASSIGPGQGNQPQHF. The full variable domain, its missing parts supplied by reference TRBV19 and TRBJ1-5, is DGGITQSPKYLFRKEGQNVTLSCEQNLNHDAMYWYRQDPGQGLRLIYYSQIVNDFQKGDIAEGYSVSREKKESFPLTVTSAQKNPTAFYLCASSIGPGQGNQPQHFGDGTRLSIL.

The rearrangement links TRBV28 to TRBJ1-1; the match to TRBD1 covers 10 bases. The V and J ends lost 3 bases and 8 bases, in that order; junction bases with no gene match: 6. This CDR3 is 14 amino acids long. CDR1 is MDHEN and CDR2 is SYDVKM in the germline V gene. The CDR3, as DNA: TGTGCCAGCAGTTTGGGGACAGGGGAGAGAGAAGCTTTCTTT. This translates into CASSLGTGEREAFF.

There are many counts of this clonotype. The chain carries TRBV29-1 and TRBJ1-1; D is unclear. Germline CDR1 SQVTM, CDR2 ANQGSEA. The CDR3 runs 14 residues. V lost 7 bases and J lost 5, with 20 bases in between. The DNA for the CDR3 is TGCAGCGCTCTTACTAGACGGTGGCGAACTGAAGCTTTCTTT. Translating gives CSALTRRWRTEAFF.

This clonotype was observed at least ten times. V is TRBV9 and J is TRBJ2-7; 9 nucleotides match TRBD2. This CDR3 has 15 residues. Trimming took 0 bases from V and 2 from J; bases not matched to a gene: 3. Germline lookup yields CDR1 SGDLS and CDR2 YYNGEE. CDR3 nucleotide sequence: TGTGCCAGCAGCGTAGGACTAGCGGCAACCTACGAGCAGTACTTC. Amino acids: CASSVGLAATYEQYF.

This clonotype occurred a few times. The V and J genes are TRBV27 and TRBJ2-5, with TRBD1 identical over 8 bases. Looked up from germline, CDR1 is MNHEY and CDR2 is SMNVEV (reference sequence). Losses at the gene ends were 6 bases for V and 5 bases for J; bases not matched to a gene: 14. The CDR3 has 16 residues. CDR3 amino acids: CASSSIEPGGGETQYF. The CDR3 DNA is TGTGCCAGCAGCTCCATCGAACCAGGGGGCGGGGAGACCCAGTACTTC.

This clonotype was detected a few times. This chain joins TRBV29-1 and TRBJ1-4; the D gene is possibly TRBD1 (6 bases). Germline V gene data show CDR1 as SQVTM and CDR2 as ANQGSEA. There are 14 residues in the CDR3. The germline V and J ends were trimmed by 5 bases and 6 bases, with 16 bases remaining between them. The CDR3 reads CSVIYTTGDEKLFF. The CDR3 nucleotides are TGCAGCGTTATTTATACGACAGGCGATGAAAAACTGTTTTTT.

Ten or more counts support this clonotype. CDR3 sequence: CSARDWEVTEAFF. The CDR3 DNA is TGCAGTGCTAGAGATTGGGAGGTCACTGAAGCTTTCTTT. The chain has TRBV20-1 and TRBJ1-1; no clear D. The germline V gene has CDR1 DFQATT and CDR2 SNEGSKA (reference sequence). V dropped 0 bases and J dropped 4 bases, with 9 bases sitting between them. The CDR3 has 13 residues.

V gene TRBV12-3 or TRBV12-4 combines with J gene TRBJ2-7, with D maybe TRBD1 (6 bases). This CDR3 comprises 12 residues. V lost 3 bases, J lost 9 bases, and 12 bases lay in between. CDR3 in DNA: TGTGCCAGCAGTTTCACAGGGAGTTTGCAGTACTTC. This codes for CASSFTGSLQYF.

The chain joins TRBV2 to TRBJ1-1, with 9 bases aligning to TRBD1. Looked up from germline, CDR1 is SNHLY and CDR2 is FYNNEI. The CDR3 contains 15 residues. Germline trimming cut 7 bases from V and 0 bases from J; bases unmatched to any gene: 6. CDR3 amino acids: CASNGQGPMNTEAFF. The CDR3 coding sequence is TGTGCCAGCAATGGACAGGGGCCTATGAACACTGAAGCTTTCTTT. The entire variable domain, with the rest obtained from reference TRBV2 and TRBJ1-1, is as follows: EPEVTQTPSHQVTQMGQEVILRCVPISNHLYFYWYRQILGQKVEFLVSFYNNEISEKSEIFDDQFSVERPDGSNFTLKIRSTKLEDSAMYFCASNGQGPMNTEAFFGQGTRLTVV.

This clonotype came up a few times. V is TRBV6-6 and J is TRBJ1-4; D ambiguous. The CDR3 length is 15 residues. Germline CDR1 is MNHNY and CDR2 is SVGAGI (reference sequence). The ends were cut back, 4 bases at V and 0 bases at J, with 9 bases in the middle. The CDR3 DNA follows: TGTGCCAGCAGTTTCTCTGCTGCAACTAATGAAAAACTGTTTTTT. Translation: CASSFSAATNEKLFF.

In its sample, this clonotype was seen many times. The J gene is TRBJ1-1, the V gene TRBV29-1; 8 bases align to TRBD1. The CDR3 spans 15 residues. CDR1 is SQVTM and CDR2 is ANQGSEA in the germline V gene. J gave up 0 bases and V 7 bases, and 10 bases lay outside the gene matches. This chain's CDR3 is CSATPGQAMNTEAFF. CDR3 DNA: TGCAGCGCAACACCGGGACAGGCAATGAACACTGAAGCTTTCTTT.

The chain is built from TRBV7-8 and TRBJ1-2; a possible D gene is TRBD1 (6 bases). The V gene's germline CDR1 is SGHVS and CDR2 FQNEAQ. Between the trimmed V and J ends, which lost 7 bases and 7 bases, there was a span of 22 bases. The CDR3 is 15 residues long. The CDR3 reads CASIEGGRVLGGYTF. CDR3 DNA sequence: TGTGCCAGCATCGAGGGGGGTCGGGTACTAGGTGGCTACACCTTC.

This clonotype was picked up many times. This chain joins TRBV12-3 or TRBV12-4 and TRBJ2-5, with 8 positions matching TRBD1. CDR3 length equals 15 residues. The V segment lost 4 bases and the J segment 2 bases; nucleotides outside the gene matches: 6. The CDR3 sequence is CASSSRDRSQETQYF. DNA of the CDR3: TGTGCCAGCAGTTCCCGGGACAGGAGTCAAGAGACCCAGTACTTC.